These 19 T cell receptor beta chains were sequenced from one sample in a study of T-cell memory formation after mild COVID-19. TCRdb itself ran the 5' RACE reads through MiXCR, one entry per CDR3 protein. The table records under 600,000 distinct CDR3 sequences, about a fifth of them present only once. Material: PBMCs or a T cell subset sorted from them (not recorded which). All receptors derive from an adult woman who had mild COVID-19 (a few samples of this study predate the infection). Cell type and time point are not known.

J is TRBJ2-3 and V is TRBV4-1; TRBD2 matches 10 bases. J was trimmed by 1 base and V by 3 bases; bases with no gene match: 7. From germline, CDR1 is MGHRA and CDR2 YSYEKL. This CDR3 is 17 amino acids long. The CDR3 reads CASSQWGTSDGTDTQYF. CDR3 in DNA: TGCGCCAGCAGCCAGTGGGGGACTAGCGACGGCACAGATACGCAGTATTTT.

The chain recombines TRBV7-3 with TRBJ2-3; maybe TRBD2 (6 bases). CDR1 and CDR2 from the germline V gene are SGHTA and FQGTGA. CDR3 length: 14 amino acids. Between the trimmed V and J ends, which lost 5 bases and 4 bases, there was a span of 13 bases. The CDR3 nucleotides read TGTGCCAGCAGCAGGGACTCCGACCCAGATACGCAGTATTTT. Translation: CASSRDSDPDTQYF.

This clonotype was detected many times. V gene TRBV20-1 combines with J gene TRBJ2-3; 9 bases map to TRBD2. After removal of 3 bases from V and 5 bases from J, the junction contained 6 bases not matched to a gene. Germline V gives CDR1 DFQATT, CDR2 SNEGSKA (reference sequence). This CDR3 is built from 14 residues. CDR3 protein: CSASVAGEGDTQYF. For the CDR3, the DNA is TGCAGTGCTAGCGTAGCGGGGGAGGGAGATACGCAGTATTTT.

This clonotype came up a few times. The chain has TRBV7-9 and TRBJ2-2, with 9 nucleotides matching TRBD2. The V segment lost 5 bases and the J segment 1 base; nucleotides outside the gene matches: 8. The CDR3 spans 17 residues. Germline V gene lookup returns CDR1 SEHNR and CDR2 FQNEAQ (reference sequence). DNA for the CDR3: TGTGCCAGCAGCCCAGGCCTAGCGGGGTTGAACACCGGGGAGCTGTTTTTT. Translated: CASSPGLAGLNTGELFF.

The CDR3 here is CASGLLDTQYF. CDR3 in DNA: TGTGCCAGCGGACTATTGGATACGCAGTATTTT. The rearrangement uses TRBV27 and TRBJ2-3; weak D call: TRBD2 (6 bases). This CDR3 spans 11 amino acids. With 8 bases removed from V and 6 bases from J, the gap between germline ends came to 9 bases. Germline lookup yields CDR1 MNHEY and CDR2 SMNVEV (reference sequence).

This clonotype was found many times. The rearrangement joins TRBV5-1 to TRBJ2-3; tentatively, D is TRBD2 (5 bases). This CDR3 is 17 amino acids long. CDR1 is SGHRS and CDR2 is YFSETQ in the germline V gene. V lost 0 bases, J lost 2 bases, and 16 bases lay in between. The CDR3 DNA reads TGCGCCAGCAGCTTGGCCAGCGCTAGCCTAGCCACAGATACGCAGTATTTT. Its protein product is CASSLASASLATDTQYF.

The sample holds a few counts of this clonotype. The chain is built from TRBV11-2 and TRBJ1-1; D remains ambiguous. Germline lookup yields CDR1 SGHAT and CDR2 FQNNGV. V was clipped by 6 bases and J by 1 base, with 9 bases between them. CDR3 length: 13 amino acids. The CDR3 DNA is TGTGCCAGCAGATCCCAGACGAACACTGAAGCTTTCTTT. Amino acids: CASRSQTNTEAFF.

V is TRBV4-1 and J is TRBJ1-2; 7 bases are a match to TRBD1. V shed 1 base and J 0 bases; nucleotides not matched to a gene: 2. Germline CDR1 is MGHRA and CDR2 is YSYEKL. There are 15 residues in the CDR3. The CDR3 is CASSQAGGSNYGYTF. CDR3 nucleotides: TGCGCCAGCAGCCAAGCAGGGGGTTCTAACTATGGCTACACCTTC.

This clonotype was seen a few times. The chain combines TRBV2 with TRBJ1-2; possibly TRBD1 for D (6 bases). Germline V gives CDR1 SNHLY, CDR2 FYNNEI. V was trimmed by 6 bases and J by 7 bases, leaving 21 bases between them. The CDR3 spans 15 residues. CDR3 loop: CASRSTGGAPGGYTF. CDR3 DNA: TGTGCCAGCAGGTCCACTGGGGGGGCGCCGGGTGGCTACACCTTC. The variable domain in full, completed from reference TRBV2 and TRBJ1-2, reads EPEVTQTPSHQVTQMGQEVILRCVPISNHLYFYWYRQILGQKVEFLVSFYNNEISEKSEIFDDQFSVERPDGSNFTLKIRSTKLEDSAMYFCASRSTGGAPGGYTFGSGTRLTVV.

This clonotype was found a few times. The rearrangement uses TRBV7-2 and TRBJ1-1; TRBD1 aligns across 7 bases. Germline V CDR1 and CDR2: SGHTA, FQGNSA. Trimming at V came to 3 bases and at J to 1 base, leaving 8 bases not matched to a gene. CDR3 size: 16 residues. The CDR3 region is CASSFSPTGRNTEAFF. The CDR3 DNA follows: TGTGCCAGCAGCTTCAGCCCGACAGGGAGGAACACTGAAGCTTTCTTT.

This clonotype has only a few counts. The chain employs TRBV4-1 and TRBJ2-1; D is perhaps TRBD2 (6 bases). Germline V gene sequence: CDR1 MGHRA, CDR2 YSYEKL. V lost 4 bases and J lost 4, with 11 bases in between. The CDR3 totals 14 residues. The DNA for the CDR3 is TGCGCCAGCAGCCGATTCGGGAGTTACAATGAGCAGTTCTTC. Protein sequence: CASSRFGSYNEQFF.

This clonotype was observed a few times. This chain joins TRBV4-3 and TRBJ1-2; 8 bases match TRBD1. The J segment lost 7 bases and the V segment lost 0 bases, leaving 7 bases of the junction unmatched. Germline V lookup: CDR1 LGHNA, CDR2 YSLEER. This CDR3 region has 15 residues. CDR3 protein: CASSQDRRTGFGYTF. Here the CDR3 DNA reads TGCGCCAGCAGCCAAGATAGGCGGACAGGGTTTGGCTACACCTTC.

The chain joins TRBV24-1 to TRBJ2-5, with 7 bases identical to TRBD2. The junction had 2 bases not matched to a gene; V was cut back by 3 bases and J by 11 bases. This CDR3 is built from 11 residues. Germline V gene lookup returns CDR1 KGHDR and CDR2 SFDVKD. CDR3 DNA: TGTGCCACCAGTGATCCCGGGGGGCAGTACTTC. It translates to CATSDPGGQYF.

The rearrangement uses TRBV6-2 or TRBV6-3 and TRBJ1-5; possibly TRBD1 for D (5 bases). From germline, CDR1 is MNHEY and CDR2 SVGEGT. V was cut by 6 bases and J by 8 bases, with 20 bases left in between. The length of the CDR3 is 15 residues. The CDR3 DNA is TGTGCCAGCAGCGGACGACAGAGCATGAGGGAGCCCCAGCATTTT. As protein: CASSGRQSMREPQHF.

The sample holds a few counts of this clonotype. The gene calls are TRBV7-8 and TRBJ2-7; possible D gene TRBD1, 6 bases. From germline, CDR1 is SGHVS and CDR2 FQNEAQ. The CDR3 totals 17 residues. V lost 1 base, J lost 0 bases, and 16 bases lay in between. The CDR3 coding sequence is TGTGCCAGCAGCTTAGGGGGGCCTGGAGCGAGCTCCTACGAGCAGTACTTC. Its protein is CASSLGGPGASSYEQYF. The variable domain in full, with the rest retrieved from reference TRBV7-8 and TRBJ2-7, is GAGVSQSPRYKVAKRGQDVALRCDPISGHVSLFWYQQALGQGPEFLTYFQNEAQLDKSGLPSDRFFAERPEGSVSTLKIQRTQQEDSAVYLCASSLGGPGASSYEQYFGPGTRLTVT.

The chain couples TRBV30 to TRBJ1-2, with no clear D. The CDR3 is made up of 11 amino acids. CDR1 GTSNPN and CDR2 SVGIG come from the germline V gene (reference sequence). Trimming pared 5 bases from V and 6 bases from J, leaving 10 bases between. This chain's CDR3 is CAWGVGHGYTF. In DNA form, the CDR3 reads TGTGCCTGGGGGGTAGGTCATGGCTACACCTTC.

This clonotype was seen a handful of times. The V call is TRBV27, the J call TRBJ2-1, with D tentatively TRBD1 or TRBD2 (5 bases each). The germline CDR1 and CDR2 sequences are MNHEY and SMNVEV (reference sequence). V lost 2 bases and J 5 bases, leaving 16 bases between the germline ends. CDR3 length: 16 residues. The CDR3 sequence is CASSLGPGRENNEQFF. The CDR3 nucleotides read TGTGCCAGCAGTTTAGGACCTGGCAGGGAGAACAATGAGCAGTTCTTC.

The chain combines TRBV7-8 with TRBJ1-3; D unresolved. Trimming stripped 4 bases from V and 2 bases from J, with 12 bases between. The CDR3 has 15 residues. Germline CDR1 SGHVS, CDR2 FQNEAQ. The CDR3 loop reads CASSSIQTTGNTIYF. CDR3 DNA: TGTGCCAGCAGCTCTATCCAAACTACTGGAAACACCATATATTTT.

This chain connects TRBV3-1 to TRBJ2-7; 9 bases are a match to TRBD1. CDR1 and CDR2 from the germline V gene are LGHDT and YNNKEL (reference sequence). The CDR3 is made up of 15 amino acids. The V gene end was trimmed by 1 base and the J gene end by 4 bases; junction bases not matched to a gene: 5. CDR3 DNA: TGTGCCAGCAGCCAAGTGACAGGGGGTGGTTACGAGCAGTACTTC. Encoded protein: CASSQVTGGGYEQYF.